Presented here are 2 T cell receptor beta chains from one specimen sequenced in a study of blood T cell repertoires in COVID-19. The assay was immunoSEQ multiplex PCR, and TCRdb's table has in-frame clones only and misses some. In the table there are a few hundred thousand clones, 85% of which are singletons. The specimen sequenced was peripheral blood. Source of these receptors: a woman under 30 with acute or convalescent COVID-19.

The sample holds a few counts of this clone. The J gene is TRBJ2-7, the V gene TRBV6-5; 9 bases line up with TRBD1. The CDR3 is 15 residues long. The trim removed 4 bases at V and 6 bases at J, leaving 10 bases unmatched. Germline CDR1 and CDR2: MNHEY and SVGAGI. The DNA for the CDR3 is TGTGCCAGCAGTTTACCGGGACAGGGTACTTCCGAGCAGTACTTC. The encoded protein is CASSLPGQGTSEQYF.

This chain connects TRBV6-4 to TRBJ2-3, with TRBD2 matching 11 bases. This CDR3 region has 15 residues. V was clipped by 6 bases and J by 5 bases; unmatched bases: 7. The germline CDR1 and CDR2 sequences are MRHNA and SNTAGT. The CDR3 DNA sequence: TGTGCCAGCAGCTTCCTAGCGGGGGGATTAGATACGCAGTATTTT. This sequence encodes CASSFLAGGLDTQYF.